These 18 T cell receptor beta chains were sequenced from one sample in a study of blood T cell repertoires in COVID-19. Profiled with immunoSEQ multiplex PCR; TCRdb holds only in-frame clones, not every one. The repertoire has 350,000 or so clones, around 90% of them found once; the top ten carry approximately 6.2%. Sequenced: peripheral blood. These receptors were obtained from a man younger than 30 with active or convalescent COVID-19.

J is TRBJ1-5 and V is TRBV7-2; weak D call: TRBD1 (6 bases). This CDR3 has 15 residues. The ends were cut back, 4 bases at V and 2 bases at J, with 12 bases in the middle. CDR1 is SGHTA and CDR2 is FQGNSA in the germline V gene. The CDR3 DNA reads TGTGCCAGCAGCTACGCAGGGGCCGGCAATCAGCCCCAGCATTTT. As protein: CASSYAGAGNQPQHF.

The V call is TRBV5-4, the J call TRBJ1-4, with 7 bases that match TRBD1. The trim removed 7 bases at V and 8 bases at J, leaving 11 bases unmatched. The CDR3 extends over 14 amino acids. CDR1 and CDR2 (germline): SGHNT, YYREEE (reference sequence). CDR3 loop: CASRHGDRDEKLFF. The CDR3 DNA sequence: TGTGCCAGCCGGCACGGGGACAGAGACGAAAAACTGTTTTTT.

The CDR3 nucleotides read TGTGCCAGCAGCAGACAGGGTTGGTCTACTCAAATGATGGAGCCCCAGCATTTT. Protein product: CASSRQGWSTQMMEPQHF. The chain carries TRBV5-4 and TRBJ1-5, with 7 bases aligning to TRBD1. The trim removed 4 bases at V and 8 bases at J, leaving 21 bases unmatched. Germline CDR1 SGHNT, CDR2 YYREEE (reference sequence). This CDR3 is 18 amino acids long.

The V gene is TRBV27, the J gene TRBJ1-5; tentatively, D is TRBD1 (6 bases). Trimming stripped 2 bases from V and 6 bases from J, with 14 bases between. The CDR3 totals 15 residues. Germline CDR1 MNHEY, CDR2 SMNVEV (reference sequence). CDR3 DNA sequence: TGTGCCAGCAGTTTAGTCAGGGGAGTAGGTCAGCCCCAGCATTTT. It is translated as CASSLVRGVGQPQHF.

As regards this clone: The junction differs from germline at one of its ends, possibly a read error. J is TRBJ2-2 and V is TRBV7-7; D unclear. This CDR3 contains 13 residues. CDR1 and CDR2 from the germline V gene are SSHAT and FNYEAQ (reference sequence). The CDR3 bases are TGTGCTAGCAGCTTAGAGCACACCGGGGAGCTGTTTTTT. Its protein is CASSLEHTGELFF. Using reference TRBV7-7 and TRBJ2-2 for the parts outside the CDR3, the full variable domain is GAGVSQSPRYKVTKRGQDVTLRCDPISSHATLYWYQQALGQGPEFLTYFNYEAQPDKSGLPSDRFSAERPEGSISTLTIQRTEQRDSAMYRCASSLEHTGELFFGEGSRLTVL.

The table lists this clone with a few counts. The chain has TRBV30 and TRBJ2-7; 9 bases line up with TRBD1. Trimming took 3 bases from V and 6 from J; bases not matched to a gene: 9. This CDR3 has 14 amino acids. Germline V gene lookup returns CDR1 GTSNPN and CDR2 SVGIG (reference sequence). The CDR3 here is CAWSEGQGIFEQYF. The CDR3 region has the DNA TGTGCCTGGAGCGAGGGACAGGGAATCTTCGAGCAGTACTTC.

The chain links TRBV19 to TRBJ1-2; 8 bases align to TRBD1. Germline CDR1 is LNHDA and CDR2 is SQIVND (reference sequence). The trim removed 5 bases at V and 0 bases at J, leaving 2 bases unmatched. The CDR3 is made up of 14 amino acids. CDR3 bases: TGTGCCAGTAGTTGGACAGGGCCTAACTATGGCTACACCTTC. Amino acids: CASSWTGPNYGYTF.

V and J are TRBV25-1 and TRBJ1-1; D is ambiguous. There are 14 residues in the CDR3. Germline CDR1 is MGHDK and CDR2 is SYGVNS. V shed 1 base and J shed 5 bases, with 11 bases lying between them. CDR3 in DNA: TGTGCCAGCAGTGAATTTGGACGGGAGACTGAAGCTTTCTTT. It encodes CASSEFGRETEAFF.

The rearrangement joins TRBV7-9 to TRBJ1-6; D is unresolved. Trimming removed 3 bases at V and 7 bases at J, with 10 bases between. The length of the CDR3 is 14 residues. Looked up from germline, CDR1 is SEHNR and CDR2 is FQNEAQ (reference sequence). The CDR3: CASSFTEGNSPLHF. The CDR3 region has the DNA TGTGCCAGCAGCTTCACGGAGGGCAATTCACCCCTCCACTTT.

This sequence joins TRBV18 and TRBJ1-1, with D perhaps matching TRBD1 (6 bases). Trimming stripped 4 bases from V and 3 bases from J, with 12 bases between. Germline CDR1 reads KGHSH; CDR2 reads LQKENI. This CDR3 contains 14 residues. DNA for the CDR3: TGTGCCAGCTCACGTGGCAGGGGAGACACTGAAGCTTTCTTT. Amino acids: CASSRGRGDTEAFF.

The V gene is TRBV21-1, the J gene TRBJ2-1; the table's D gene call, TRBD1, was not cross checked with the DNA. TRBV21-1 constitutes a pseudogene. The CDR3 contains 14 residues. The CDR3 DNA sequence: TGTGCCAGCAGCAAAGGTGGGCCCCGCAATGAGCAGTTCTTC. Protein product: CASSKGGPRNEQFF.

The chain has TRBV2 and TRBJ2-7; 7 bases match TRBD1. Trimming took 4 bases from V and 2 from J; bases not matched to a gene: 5. Germline CDR1 SNHLY, CDR2 FYNNEI. This CDR3 spans 14 amino acids. CDR3 protein: CASSGGDSTYEQYF. CDR3 in DNA: TGTGCCAGCAGTGGAGGGGACAGCACCTACGAGCAGTACTTC.

The chain combines TRBV11-3 with TRBJ2-1; D is perhaps TRBD1 (6 bases). The V gene lost 1 base and the J gene lost 1 base, with 8 bases spanning the gap. CDR3 size: 15 residues. Germline V CDR1 and CDR2: SGHNT, YENEEA. CDR3 loop: CASSLARGSYNEQFF. The CDR3 region has the DNA TGTGCCAGCAGCTTAGCCAGGGGATCCTACAATGAGCAGTTCTTC.

The chain is built from TRBV28 and TRBJ2-1, with 7 positions matching TRBD1. Trimming removed 3 bases from V and 7 bases from J; junction bases left unmatched: 6. Looked up from germline, CDR1 is MDHEN and CDR2 is SYDVKM. The CDR3 contains 14 residues. CDR3 sequence reads: CASSFRGGRNEQFF. DNA for the CDR3: TGTGCCAGCAGTTTTAGAGGGGGCCGTAATGAGCAGTTCTTC. Full variable domain (rest looked up from reference TRBV28 and TRBJ2-1): DVKVTQSSRYLVKRTGEKVFLECVQDMDHENMFWYRQDPGLGLRLIYFSYDVKMKEKGDIPEGYSVSREKKERFSLILESASTNQTSMYLCASSFRGGRNEQFFGPGTRLTVL.

This chain uses TRBV6-2 or TRBV6-3 with TRBJ1-4; D perhaps matches TRBD1 (5 bases). Germline V gene lookup returns CDR1 MNHEY and CDR2 SVGEGT. With 5 bases removed from V and 8 bases from J, the gap between germline ends came to 12 bases. The CDR3 loop spans 13 amino acids. As DNA, the CDR3 is TGTGCCAGCAGTGACGGGGACTACGAAAAACTGTTTTTT. Its protein product is CASSDGDYEKLFF.

J is TRBJ1-2 and V is TRBV28; the D is unclear. CDR1 is MDHEN, CDR2 SYDVKM, per germline. The CDR3 runs 14 residues. Deletions cut 4 bases from V and 4 bases from J, with 13 bases between. The CDR3 spells CASSSRTGVYGYTF. CDR3 DNA: TGTGCCAGCAGTTCCCGGACGGGAGTCTATGGCTACACCTTC.

The V call is TRBV29-1, the J call TRBJ1-2; 9 bases fit TRBD1. The CDR3 spans 11 residues. Germline trimming cut 7 bases from V and 12 bases from J; bases unmatched to any gene: 9. In germline, CDR1 is SQVTM, CDR2 ANQGSEA. The DNA of the CDR3 is TGCAGCGCCCTCCGGGACAGGGTGGACACCTTC. The encoded protein is CSALRDRVDTF.

The V gene is TRBV2, the J gene TRBJ1-4, with 7 bases lining up with TRBD1. The CDR3 totals 17 residues. Germline V gene data show CDR1 as SNHLY and CDR2 as FYNNEI. V lost 4 bases to trimming and J lost 4 bases; unmatched junction nucleotides: 12. In nucleotides, the CDR3 is TGTGCCAGCAGTGCGCCAGGGCAGGGGGAGGATAATGAAAAACTGTTTTTT. Encoded protein: CASSAPGQGEDNEKLFF.